This T cell receptor beta chain was sequenced during a study of blood T cell repertoires in COVID-19. This CDR3 contains 15 residues. Germline CDR1 and CDR2: SGHRS and YFSETQ. J was trimmed by 2 bases and V by 4 bases; bases with no gene match: 4. Method: immunoSEQ multiplex PCR; TCRdb's copy keeps in-frame clones and lacks some. The sample has approximately 100,000 clones; about 88% are singletons. The gene calls are TRBV5-1 and TRBJ2-1, with TRBD2 matching over 9 bases. The receptor was derived from a human donor in a cohort sampled during active COVID-19. The sample comprised peripheral blood. CDR3 coding DNA: TGCGCCAGCAGCCTGACTAGCGGAACCTACAATGAGCAGTTCTTC. As protein: CASSLTSGTYNEQFF. Full variable domain (remainder filled in from reference TRBV5-1 and TRBJ2-1): KAGVTQTPRYLIKTRGQQVTLSCSPISGHRSVSWYQQTPGQGLQFLFEYFSETQRNKGNFPGRFSGRQFSNSRSEMNVSTLELGDSALYLCASSLTSGTYNEQFFGPGTRLTVL.